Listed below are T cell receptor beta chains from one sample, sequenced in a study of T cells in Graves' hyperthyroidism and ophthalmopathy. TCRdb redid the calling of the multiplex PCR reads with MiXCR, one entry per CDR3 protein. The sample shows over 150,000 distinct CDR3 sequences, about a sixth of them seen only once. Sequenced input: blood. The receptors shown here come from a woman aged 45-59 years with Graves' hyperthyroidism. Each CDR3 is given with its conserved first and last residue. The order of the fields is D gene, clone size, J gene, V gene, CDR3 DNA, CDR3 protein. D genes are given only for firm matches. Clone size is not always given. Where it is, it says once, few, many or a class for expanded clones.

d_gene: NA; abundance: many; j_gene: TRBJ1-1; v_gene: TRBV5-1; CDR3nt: TGCGCCAGCAGCGACCCCTTTGTTGGCCGCATGAACACTGAAGCTTTCTTT; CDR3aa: CASSDPFVGRMNTEAFF
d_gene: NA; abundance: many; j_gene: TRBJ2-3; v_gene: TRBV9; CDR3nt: TGTGCCAGCAGCCCCCAGGAGGATACGCAGTATTTT; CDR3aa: CASSPQEDTQYF
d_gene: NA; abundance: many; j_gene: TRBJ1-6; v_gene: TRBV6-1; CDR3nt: TGTGCCAGCAGACAGGGACCTTCACCCCTCCACTTT; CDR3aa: CASRQGPSPLHF
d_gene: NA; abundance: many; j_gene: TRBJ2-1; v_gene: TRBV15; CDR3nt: TGTGCCACCAGCAGAGACCGGGGAAGGGATGAGCAGTTCTTC; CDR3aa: CATSRDRGRDEQFF
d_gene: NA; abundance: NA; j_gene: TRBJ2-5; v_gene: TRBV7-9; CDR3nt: TGTGCCAGCAGCTTAGGTCACAAAGAGACCCAGTACTTC; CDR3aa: CASSLGHKETQYF
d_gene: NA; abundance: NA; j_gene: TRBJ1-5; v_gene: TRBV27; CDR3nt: TGTGCCAGCAGTTTCCGCCAGGGTTCCAATCAGCCCCAGCATTTT; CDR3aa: CASSFRQGSNQPQHF
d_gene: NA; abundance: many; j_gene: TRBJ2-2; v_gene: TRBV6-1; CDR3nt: TGTGCCAGCACGCAGGGGAACACCGGGGAGCTGTTTTTT; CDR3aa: CASTQGNTGELFF
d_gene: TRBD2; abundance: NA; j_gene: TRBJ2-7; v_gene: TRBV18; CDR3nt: TGTGCCAGCTCACCTCTAAGCGGGGGGGCCTACGAGCAGTACTTC; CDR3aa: CASSPLSGGAYEQYF
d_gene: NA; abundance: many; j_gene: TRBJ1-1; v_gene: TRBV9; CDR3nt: TGTGCCAGCAGCACCACCCTATTGAACACTGAAGCTTTCTTT; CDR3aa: CASSTTLLNTEAFF
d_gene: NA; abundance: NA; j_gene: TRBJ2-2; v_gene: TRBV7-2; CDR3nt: TGTGCCAGCAGCCCCCTCGGGGTCACCGGGGAGCTGTTTTTT; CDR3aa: CASSPLGVTGELFF